The clone carrying this T cell receptor (beta chain) appeared many times. What it recognizes is unknown. Germline CDR1 reads MDHEN; CDR2 reads SYDVKM. The junction had 18 bases not matched to a gene; V was cut back by 8 bases and J by 11 bases. The CDR3 sequence is 15 residues long. This sample stems from a study of T cells in Graves' hyperthyroidism and ophthalmopathy. General study points: Also found in blood were most expanded thyroid clonotypes above 0.001.

Ophthalmopathy patients all had a Clinical Activity Score of at least 3, a NOSPECS grade of at least 4 and disease under 3 months old. Patients showing uncontrolled infection, other autoimmune disease, pregnancy or lactation were ineligible. The source of the PBMCs was 10 ml of fresh peripheral blood. Researchers amplified the TCR beta CDR3 regions from RNA transcripts. An initial round of RT-PCR targeting the TCR CDR3 relied on the HTBI primer set. MiXCR was run by TCRdb on the multiplex PCR reads, yielding one entry per CDR3 protein. Of 560,000 or so distinct CDR3 sequences listed, about 20% are singletons.

The TCR originated in a man in his forties or fifties with Graves' ophthalmopathy. This chain uses TRBV28 with TRBJ1-1, with 9 nucleotides matching TRBD1. What was sequenced was blood. CDR3 sequence: CASESPTGQGIRAFF. CDR3 coding DNA: TGTGCCAGCGAGAGTCCCACGGGACAGGGTATTCGGGCTTTCTTT. Filled out from reference TRBV28 and TRBJ1-1, the complete variable domain reads DVKVTQSSRYLVKRTGEKVFLECVQDMDHENMFWYRQDPGLGLRLIYFSYDVKMKEKGDIPEGYSVSREKKERFSLILESASTNQTSMYLCASESPTGQGIRAFFGQGTRLTVV.